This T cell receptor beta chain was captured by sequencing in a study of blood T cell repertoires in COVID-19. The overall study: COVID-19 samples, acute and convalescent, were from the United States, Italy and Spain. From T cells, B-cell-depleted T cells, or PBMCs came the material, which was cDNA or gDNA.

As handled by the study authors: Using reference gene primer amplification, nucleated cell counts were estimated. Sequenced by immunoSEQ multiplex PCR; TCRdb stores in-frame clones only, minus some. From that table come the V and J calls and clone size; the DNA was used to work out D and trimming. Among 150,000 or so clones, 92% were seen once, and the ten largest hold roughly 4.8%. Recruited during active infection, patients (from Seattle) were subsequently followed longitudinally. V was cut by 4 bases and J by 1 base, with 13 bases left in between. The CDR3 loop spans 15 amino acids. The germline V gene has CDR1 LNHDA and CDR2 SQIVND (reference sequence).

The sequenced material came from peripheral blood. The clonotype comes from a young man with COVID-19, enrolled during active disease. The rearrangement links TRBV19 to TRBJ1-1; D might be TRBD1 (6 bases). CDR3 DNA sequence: TGTGCCAGTAGTACGGGTCTCAGGGGGAACACTGAAGCTTTCTTT. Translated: CASSTGLRGNTEAFF.